These T cell receptor beta chains were read from a single sample in a study of T cell responses to AZD1222 COVID-19 vaccine. TCRdb's copy holds only in-frame clones and misses some; the assay was immunoSEQ multiplex PCR. In the table there are some 120,000 clones, 80% to 90% of which are singletons. Sequencing was performed on peripheral blood, taken on day 0 of MenACWY control vaccination. Source of these receptors: an adult in good health. The CDR3 runs from the conserved cysteine through the conserved F or W. A D gene is named only where the DNA matches it firmly. The size of a clone is reported for some rows only, either as once, few or many, or as a class for expanded clones.

d_call j_call v_call clone_size cdr3_aa cdr3_nt
TRBD2 TRBJ2-3 TRBV6-5 - CASSYSGVTDTQYF TGTGCCAGCAGTTACAGCGGGGTTACAGATACGCAGTATTTT
TRBD2 TRBJ2-2 TRBV5-4 - CASSLLAGNTGELFF TGTGCCAGCAGCTTGCTAGCGGGGAACACCGGGGAGCTGTTTTTT
- TRBJ1-2 TRBV12-3/TRBV12-4 once CASSLLGLGGYTF TGTGCCAGCAGTTTGCTGGGTTTAGGGGGCTACACCTTC
TRBD2 TRBJ2-5 TRBV7-8 - CASSLRGDTQETQYF TGTGCCAGCAGCTTGCGGGGGGACACCCAAGAGACCCAGTACTTC
TRBD1 TRBJ1-2 TRBV15 - CATSGQGGAYGYTF TGTGCCACCAGCGGACAGGGGGGGGCCTATGGCTACACCTTC
- TRBJ1-1 TRBV28 - CASSFQLRHTEAFF TGTGCCAGCAGTTTTCAGTTGAGACACACTGAAGCTTTCTTT
TRBD1 TRBJ2-5 TRBV2 once CASRDGLRGLVETQYF TGTGCCAGCAGGGACGGACTCAGGGGGCTTGTAGAGACCCAGTACTTC
- TRBJ1-2 TRBV28 few CASTTGNYGYTF TGTGCCAGCACCACCGGTAACTATGGCTACACCTTC
TRBD2 TRBJ2-3 TRBV27 few CASSLYSLERGGRADTQYF TGTGCCAGCAGTTTATACAGCTTAGAGCGGGGGGGCCGGGCAGATACGCAGTATTTT
- TRBJ2-2 TRBV4-3 once CASSQSAAVTGELFF TGCGCCAGCAGCCAAAGCGCGGCAGTAACCGGGGAGCTGTTTTTT
- TRBJ2-7 TRBV7-3 once CASSLSRDYEQYF TGTGCCAGCAGCTTGAGCAGGGACTACGAGCAGTACTTC
- TRBJ2-6 TRBV28 - CASSRMGVVTLSGANVLTF TGTGCCAGCAGTCGAATGGGGGTAGTAACCCTCTCTGGGGCCAACGTCCTGACTTTC
TRBD1 TRBJ1-4 TRBV28 - CASSLGTGVGKLFF TGTGCCAGCAGTTTGGGGACAGGGGTAGGAAAACTGTTTTTT
- TRBJ2-1 TRBV12-2 - CASRCIGGLVGNEQFF TGTGCAAGTCGCTGCATCGGGGGGCTCGTCGGCAATGAGCAGTTCTTC
TRBD1 TRBJ2-1 TRBV4-3 - CASSPGTGGAAGINEQFF TGCGCCAGCAGCCCAGGGACAGGGGGCGCGGCAGGGATCAATGAGCAGTTCTTC
- TRBJ2-7 TRBV5-6 - CASSQQPYEQYF TGTGCCAGCAGCCAGCAGCCCTACGAGCAGTACTTC
- TRBJ1-5 TRBV19 - CASSIPTSNQPQHF TGTGCCAGTAGTATCCCCACTAGCAATCAGCCCCAGCATTTT
TRBD1 TRBJ1-6 TRBV6-5 - CASTPDRAVNSPLHF TGTGCCAGCACCCCCGACAGGGCCGTTAATTCACCCCTCCACTTT
- TRBJ2-7 TRBV28 - CASLDRAASYEQYF TGTGCCAGCCTAGACAGAGCGGCCTCCTACGAGCAGTACTTC
- TRBJ2-2 TRBV29-1 - CSVDGAAGELFF TGCAGCGTTGATGGGGCCGCCGGGGAGCTGTTTTTT